A selection of T cell receptor beta chains follows, all from one sample in a study of T cells in localized non-small cell lung cancer. The method was immunoSEQ multiplex PCR; TCRdb's version includes in-frame clones alone and lacks a portion of them. This table has tens of thousands of clones, 80% appearing once. The sample in question was peripheral blood, obtained before any cancer treatment. These TCRs come from a female donor older than 55 with stage I lung adenocarcinoma. The CDR3 runs from the conserved cysteine through the conserved F or W. The order of the fields is V gene, clone size, D gene, J gene, CDR3 protein, CDR3 DNA. The D gene is left open where the match is weak. The size field is filled for only some rows; it gives once, few, many or a size class.

TRBV7-2	many	TRBD1	TRBJ2-1	CASSLGTGPYNEQFF	TGTGCCAGCAGCTTAGGGACAGGGCCCTACAATGAGCAGTTCTTC
TRBV5-1	.	.	TRBJ2-7	CASSEKGTTYEQYF	TGCGCCAGCAGCGAGAAAGGCACAACTTACGAGCAGTACTTC
TRBV5-1	.	.	TRBJ2-2	CASSLSMQGSTGELFF	TGCGCCAGCAGCTTGTCGATGCAGGGTAGTACCGGGGAGCTGTTTTTT
TRBV21-1	.	.	TRBJ1-2	CASSKDSGEGGYTF	TGTGCCAGCAGCAAAGATTCAGGGGAGGGAGGCTACACCTTC
TRBV11-2	.	.	TRBJ1-4	CASSRGISNEKLFF	TGTGCCAGCAGCAGGGGGATCTCTAATGAAAAACTGTTTTTT
TRBV7-2	.	TRBD2	TRBJ2-1	CASSQGLAGVNEQFF	TGTGCCAGCAGCCAGGGACTAGCGGGAGTAAATGAGCAGTTCTTC
TRBV7-2	.	.	TRBJ1-1	CASSSNTPNTEAFF	TGTGCCAGCAGCTCAAACACCCCGAACACTGAAGCTTTCTTT
TRBV29-1	.	.	TRBJ1-3	CSVETTSGNTIYF	TGCAGCGTTGAGACTACGTCTGGAAACACCATATATTTT
TRBV18	.	.	TRBJ2-1	CASSFSGSHNEQFF	TGTGCCAGCTCATTTTCGGGAAGCCACAATGAGCAGTTCTTC
TRBV11-2	.	.	TRBJ2-3	CASSLVGAGGTDTQYF	TGTGCCAGCAGCTTAGTGGGGGCAGGGGGCACAGATACGCAGTATTTT
TRBV19	few	.	TRBJ1-1	CASSIPRRAFF	TGTGCCAGTAGTATCCCCCGGAGGGCTTTCTTT
TRBV30	few	TRBD1	TRBJ1-1	CAWSDRGDTEAFF	TGTGCCTGGAGTGACAGGGGGGACACTGAAGCTTTCTTT
TRBV15	.	.	TRBJ1-1	CATSRDREGADTEAFF	TGTGCCACCAGCAGAGATCGTGAAGGGGCGGACACTGAAGCTTTCTTT
TRBV4-1	once	.	TRBJ2-1	CASSQDVGVPYNEQFF	TGCGCCAGCAGCCAAGATGTGGGGGTCCCCTACAATGAGCAGTTCTTC
TRBV6-5	.	.	TRBJ1-4	CASRSNLNEKLFF	TGTGCCAGCAGGTCTAACCTTAATGAAAAACTGTTTTTT
TRBV6-1	.	TRBD1	TRBJ2-3	CASSEDRGPDTQYF	TGTGCCAGCAGTGAGGACAGGGGTCCAGATACGCAGTATTTT
TRBV7-6	once	.	TRBJ1-1	CASSSLIDRNTEAFF	TGTGCCAGCAGCTCGCTAATCGACAGGAACACTGAAGCTTTCTTT
TRBV29-1	.	.	TRBJ1-5	CSVRGAGNQPQHF	TGCAGCGTTCGGGGGGCTGGCAATCAGCCCCAGCATTTT
TRBV28	once	TRBD1	TRBJ2-7	CASSVTGAEQYF	TGTGCCAGCAGTGTAACAGGGGCCGAGCAGTACTTC
TRBV6-1	.	.	TRBJ1-3	CASSELPSRGTIYF	TGTGCCAGCAGTGAACTCCCCTCTCGGGGCACCATATATTTT
TRBV14	once	TRBD1	TRBJ2-5	CASSQDVGRGFETQYF	TGTGCCAGCAGCCAGGACGTCGGCAGGGGGTTTGAGACCCAGTACTTC
TRBV19	.	TRBD1	TRBJ1-1	CASSPWTGNTEAFF	TGTGCCAGTAGTCCCTGGACAGGGAACACTGAAGCTTTCTTT
TRBV11-2	.	.	TRBJ1-2	CASSLMGATGYGYTF	TGTGCCAGCAGCTTGATGGGGGCGACGGGATATGGCTACACCTTC
TRBV5-8	.	.	TRBJ1-2	CASSLAYRPNYGYTF	TGTGCCAGCAGCTTGGCGTACAGGCCTAACTATGGCTACACCTTC
TRBV5-1	many	.	TRBJ1-2	CASSFDGNYGYTF	TGCGCCAGCAGCTTCGACGGTAACTATGGCTACACCTTC
TRBV7-2	.	.	TRBJ2-2	CASSPTRPGELFF	TGTGCCAGCAGCCCCACTAGGCCCGGGGAGCTGTTTTTT
TRBV21-1	few	.	TRBJ1-1	CASRQGNTEAFF	TGTGCCAGCAGACAGGGAAATACTGAAGCTTTCTTT
TRBV30	.	.	TRBJ2-1	CAWRAGNNEQFF	TGTGCCTGGAGGGCCGGGAACAATGAGCAGTTCTTC
TRBV5-1	.	TRBD2	TRBJ2-7	CASSPPGLASYEQYF	TGCGCCAGCAGCCCTCCGGGACTAGCCTCCTACGAGCAGTACTTC
TRBV18	few	.	TRBJ2-1	CASSGPRAPNYNEQFF	TGTGCCAGCTCAGGCCCTAGGGCCCCCAACTACAATGAGCAGTTCTTC
TRBV6-5	.	TRBD1	TRBJ2-2	CASSNRGTGELFF	TGTGCCAGCAGCAACAGGGGAACCGGGGAGCTGTTTTTT
TRBV7-3	.	TRBD1	TRBJ2-5	CASSLTGATQETQYF	TGTGCCAGCAGCCTTACAGGGGCCACCCAAGAGACCCAGTACTTC
TRBV30	.	TRBD2	TRBJ2-3	CAWTIGGIIGTDTQYF	TGTGCCTGGACAATCGGGGGGATTATCGGAACAGATACGCAGTATTTT
TRBV28	few	.	TRBJ1-5	CASSLARGFGSNQPQHF	TGTGCCAGCAGTTTGGCCAGGGGATTCGGTAGCAATCAGCCCCAGCATTTT
TRBV6-6	.	.	TRBJ1-5	CASYDNSRGYNQPQHF	TGTGCCAGCTACGACAACTCCAGGGGATACAATCAGCCCCAGCATTTT
TRBV6-1	.	.	TRBJ1-1	CASQAGFEAFF	TGTGCCAGCCAAGCGGGGTTTGAAGCTTTCTTT
TRBV19	.	.	TRBJ1-2	CASSRQGSVDGYTF	TGTGCCAGTAGTAGGCAGGGAAGTGTGGATGGCTACACCTTC
TRBV7-2	.	TRBD1	TRBJ2-5	CASSPGTGALQETQYF	TGTGCCAGCAGTCCCGGGACAGGGGCCTTACAAGAGACCCAGTACTTC
TRBV28	.	TRBD1	TRBJ2-7	CASSPGQALYEQYF	TGTGCCAGCAGCCCGGGACAGGCCCTCTACGAGCAGTACTTC
TRBV30	.	.	TRBJ1-6	CAWSSDGGSYNSPLHF	TGTGCCTGGAGTAGCGACGGGGGGTCCTATAATTCACCCCTCCACTTT
TRBV5-6	.	.	TRBJ2-7	CASSFLGPGAHEQYF	TGTGCCAGCAGCTTTCTCGGTCCAGGGGCCCACGAGCAGTACTTC
TRBV5-4	.	.	TRBJ2-3	CASSLVGDRTDTQYF	TGTGCCAGCAGCTTGGTGGGGGACCGCACAGATACGCAGTATTTT
TRBV7-2	.	TRBD2	TRBJ2-7	CASSITPGTSHEQYF	TGTGCCAGCAGCATAACCCCCGGGACTAGCCACGAGCAGTACTTC
TRBV6-1	.	TRBD1	TRBJ2-2	CASSERPQGAGELFF	TGTGCCAGCAGTGAACGGCCGCAGGGGGCCGGGGAGCTGTTTTTT
TRBV2	.	.	TRBJ1-2	CASRESGGLGYTF	TGTGCCAGCAGAGAAAGCGGGGGCCTTGGCTACACCTTC
TRBV11-2	.	.	TRBJ2-1	CASSLAAGNYNEQFF	TGTGCCAGCAGCTTAGCAGCCGGAAACTACAATGAGCAGTTCTTC
TRBV4-1	medium-sized	TRBD2	TRBJ2-1	CASSQIAGAYNEQFF	TGCGCCAGCAGCCAAATAGCGGGAGCCTACAATGAGCAGTTCTTC
TRBV7-9	few	.	TRBJ1-6	CASSFDRTSSPLHF	TGTGCCAGCAGCTTTGACCGGACGAGCTCACCCCTCCACTTT
TRBV7-5	.	.	TRBJ2-3	CASSLATVQDTQYF	TGTGCCAGCAGCTTAGCGACCGTGCAGGATACGCAGTATTTT
TRBV19	.	.	TRBJ2-3	CASSLGTGQGGTQYF	TGTGCCAGTAGTCTTGGGACGGGGCAGGGGGGTACGCAGTATTTT
TRBV7-8	.	TRBD2	TRBJ2-1	CASSRSQRGGDSQFF	TGTGCCAGCAGCCGGAGCCAGCGGGGGGGCGATTCACAGTTCTTC
TRBV7-9	.	.	TRBJ1-1	CASRTGWTEAFF	TGTGCCAGCAGGACAGGTTGGACTGAAGCTTTCTTT
TRBV19	.	.	TRBJ1-2	CASSIGAFYGYTF	TGTGCCAGTAGTATCGGGGCCTTCTATGGCTACACCTTC
TRBV28	.	.	TRBJ2-1	CASRGGQGRTSRHYNEQFF	TGTGCCAGCAGGGGAGGACAGGGAAGGACTAGCCGACACTACAATGAGCAGTTCTTC
TRBV27	medium-sized	.	TRBJ1-5	CASSLNGGQDSNQPQHF	TGTGCCAGCAGTTTAAATGGGGGACAAGATAGCAATCAGCCCCAGCATTTT